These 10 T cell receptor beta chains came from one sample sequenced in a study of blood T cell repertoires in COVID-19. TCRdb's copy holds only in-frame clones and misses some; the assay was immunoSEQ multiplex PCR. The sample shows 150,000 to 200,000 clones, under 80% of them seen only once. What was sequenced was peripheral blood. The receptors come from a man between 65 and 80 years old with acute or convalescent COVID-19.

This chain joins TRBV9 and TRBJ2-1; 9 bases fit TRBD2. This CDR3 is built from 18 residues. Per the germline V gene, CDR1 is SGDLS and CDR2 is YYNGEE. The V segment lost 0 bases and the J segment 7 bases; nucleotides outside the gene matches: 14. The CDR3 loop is CASSVENWVAGVKNEQFF. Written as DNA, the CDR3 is TGTGCCAGCAGCGTAGAGAATTGGGTAGCGGGAGTCAAGAATGAGCAGTTCTTC.

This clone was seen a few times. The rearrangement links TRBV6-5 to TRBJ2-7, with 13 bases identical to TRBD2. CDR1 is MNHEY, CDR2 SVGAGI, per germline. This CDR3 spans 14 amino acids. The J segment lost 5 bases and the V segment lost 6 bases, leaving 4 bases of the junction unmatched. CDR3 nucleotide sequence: TGTGCCAGCAGAATAGGACTAGCGGGGGACGAGCAGTACTTC. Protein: CASRIGLAGDEQYF.

CDR3 loop: CASRDAEGSSNYGYTF. The DNA of the CDR3 is TGTGCCAGTAGAGACGCGGAGGGATCTTCCAACTATGGCTACACCTTC. This chain uses TRBV19 with TRBJ1-2; the D is unclear. CDR1 and CDR2 (germline): LNHDA, SQIVND (reference sequence). The CDR3 loop spans 16 amino acids. V lost 6 bases and J 2 bases, leaving 19 bases between the germline ends.

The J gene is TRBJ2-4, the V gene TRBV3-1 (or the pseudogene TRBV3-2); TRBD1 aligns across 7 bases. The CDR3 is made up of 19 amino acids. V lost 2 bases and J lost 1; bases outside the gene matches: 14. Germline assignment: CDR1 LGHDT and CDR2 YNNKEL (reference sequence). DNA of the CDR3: TGTGCCAGCAGCCAATGGGAGCAAACGACAGGGTGGGCCAAAAACATTCAGTACTTC. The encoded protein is CASSQWEQTTGWAKNIQYF.

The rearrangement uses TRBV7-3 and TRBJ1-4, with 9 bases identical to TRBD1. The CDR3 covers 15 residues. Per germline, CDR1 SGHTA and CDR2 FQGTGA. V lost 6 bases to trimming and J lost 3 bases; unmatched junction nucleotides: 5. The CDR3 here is CASSLQGASNEKLFF. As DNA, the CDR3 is TGTGCCAGCAGTCTACAGGGGGCTTCTAATGAAAAACTGTTTTTT. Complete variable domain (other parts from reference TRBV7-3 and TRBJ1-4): GAGVSQTPSNKVTEKGKYVELRCDPISGHTALYWYRQSLGQGPEFLIYFQGTGAADDSGLPNDRFFAVRPEGSVSTLKIQRTERGDSAVYLCASSLQGASNEKLFFGSGTQLSVL.

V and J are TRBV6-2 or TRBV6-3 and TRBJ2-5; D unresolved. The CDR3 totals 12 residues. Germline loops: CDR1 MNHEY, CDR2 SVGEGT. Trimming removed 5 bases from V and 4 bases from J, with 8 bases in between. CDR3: CASSLARETQYF. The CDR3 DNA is TGTGCCAGCAGTCTCGCGAGAGAGACCCAGTACTTC.

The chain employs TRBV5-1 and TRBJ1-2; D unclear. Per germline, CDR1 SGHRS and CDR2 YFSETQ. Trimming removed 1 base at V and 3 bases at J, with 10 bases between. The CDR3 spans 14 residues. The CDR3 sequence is CASSLNPGDYGYTF. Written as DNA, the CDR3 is TGCGCCAGCAGCTTGAATCCAGGCGACTATGGCTACACCTTC. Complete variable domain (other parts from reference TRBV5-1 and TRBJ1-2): KAGVTQTPRYLIKTRGQQVTLSCSPISGHRSVSWYQQTPGQGLQFLFEYFSETQRNKGNFPGRFSGRQFSNSRSEMNVSTLELGDSALYLCASSLNPGDYGYTFGSGTRLTVV.

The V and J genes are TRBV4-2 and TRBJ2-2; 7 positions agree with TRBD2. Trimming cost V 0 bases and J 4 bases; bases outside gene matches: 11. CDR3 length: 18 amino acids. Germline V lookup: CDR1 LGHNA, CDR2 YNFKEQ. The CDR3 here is CASSQDSRLAVRTGELFF. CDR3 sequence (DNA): TGTGCCAGCAGCCAAGATAGTCGGCTAGCGGTTCGCACCGGGGAGCTGTTTTTT.

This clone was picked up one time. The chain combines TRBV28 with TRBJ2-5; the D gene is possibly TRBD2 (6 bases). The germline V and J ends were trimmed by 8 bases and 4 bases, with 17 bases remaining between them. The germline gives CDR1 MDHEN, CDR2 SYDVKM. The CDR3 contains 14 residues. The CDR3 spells CASGLEGLGETQYF. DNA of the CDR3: TGTGCCAGCGGCCTCGAGGGACTCGGAGAGACCCAGTACTTC.

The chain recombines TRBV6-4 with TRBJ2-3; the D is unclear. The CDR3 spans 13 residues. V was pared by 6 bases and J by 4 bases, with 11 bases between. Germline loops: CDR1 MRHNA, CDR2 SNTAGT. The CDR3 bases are TGTGCCAGCAGCTATGAGCCGGCAGATACGCAGTATTTT. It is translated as CASSYEPADTQYF.